The 26 T cell receptor beta chains given below trace back to one sample, sequenced in a study of T cell changes during pregnancy in multiple sclerosis. Produced via immunoSEQ multiplex PCR; TCRdb's table is partial and in-frame only. The top ten clones hold 1.4% of a sample with roughly 60,000 clones, 80% to 95% of them seen once. The specimen was peripheral blood, collected in the second trimester of pregnancy. These receptors came from a female donor with multiple sclerosis, enrolled in a pregnancy study.

The chain employs TRBV6-1 and TRBJ2-2, with TRBD2 matching 10 bases. The junction had 5 bases not matched to a gene; V was cut back by 5 bases and J by 5 bases. The CDR3 length is 15 residues. Germline V gene data show CDR1 as MNHNS and CDR2 as SASEGT. Here the CDR3 reads CASSPTSGLTGELFF. The CDR3 DNA reads as TGTGCCAGCAGTCCGACTAGCGGGTTAACCGGGGAGCTGTTTTTT.

The chain links TRBV30 to TRBJ1-5, with D perhaps matching TRBD1 (6 bases). The V end was cut by 3 bases, the J end by 5 bases, with 17 bases between. The germline V gene encodes CDR1 GTSNPN and CDR2 SVGIG (reference sequence). The CDR3 runs to 15 residues. The CDR3 DNA reads TGTGCCTGGAGCCGAGGGGGGGGGTTGCATCAGCCCCAGCATTTT. Its protein product is CAWSRGGGLHQPQHF.

The V and J genes are TRBV29-1 and TRBJ1-2, with D perhaps matching TRBD1 (5 bases). Germline V gene sequence: CDR1 SQVTM, CDR2 ANQGSEA. V was trimmed by 0 bases and J by 3 bases, leaving 14 bases between them. CDR3 length: 15 residues. CDR3 nucleotide sequence: TGCAGCGTTGAAGATGGGGCAGGGTGGGACTATGGCTACACCTTC. It translates to CSVEDGAGWDYGYTF.

A single count supports this clone. The genes are TRBV5-4 and TRBJ2-7; 8 positions match TRBD1. Germline-derived CDR1 and CDR2 are SGHNT and YYREEE (reference sequence). V trimming: 4 bases; J trimming: 2 bases; junction bases outside the gene matches: 8. CDR3 length equals 15 residues. The DNA for the CDR3 is TGTGCCAGCAGCGACAAGACAGGGGCGACCTACGAGCAGTACTTC. This gives the protein CASSDKTGATYEQYF.

The rearrangement joins TRBV25-1 to TRBJ2-3, with D maybe TRBD2 (5 bases). The CDR3 is made up of 15 amino acids. CDR1 MGHDK and CDR2 SYGVNS come from the germline V gene. Between the trimmed V and J ends, which lost 6 bases and 3 bases, there was a span of 16 bases. The CDR3, as DNA: TGTGCCAGCAGCCTCCGGGGAGTAGGAACAGATACGCAGTATTTT. It translates to CASSLRGVGTDTQYF.

The rearrangement uses TRBV9 and TRBJ2-7, with TRBD2 as a possible D gene (6 bases). The CDR3 has 15 amino acids. In germline, CDR1 is SGDLS, CDR2 YYNGEE. Deletions cut 7 bases from V and 4 bases from J, with 21 bases between. The chain's CDR3 is CASDLNAGNRYEQYF. DNA of the CDR3: TGTGCCAGCGACTTAAATGCGGGAAATCGGTACGAGCAGTACTTC.

Written as DNA, the CDR3 is TGCGCCAGCAGCCAAGGCGGGTTAGAGAATGAGCAGTTCTTC. Protein: CASSQGGLENEQFF. The V gene is TRBV4-3, the J gene TRBJ2-1; the D gene is possibly TRBD2 (5 bases). This CDR3 is 14 amino acids long. Trimming pared 1 base from V and 7 bases from J, leaving 11 bases between. The germline V gene has CDR1 LGHNA and CDR2 YSLEER.

The chain carries TRBV2 and TRBJ1-6; D is uncertain. Germline loops: CDR1 SNHLY, CDR2 FYNNEI. With 8 bases removed from V and 6 bases from J, the gap between germline ends came to 14 bases. This CDR3 is 14 amino acids long. CDR3 residues: CASREIFTNSPLHF. The CDR3 bases are TGTGCCAGCCGAGAGATCTTCACTAATTCACCCCTCCACTTT. Based on the CDR3 plus reference TRBV2 and TRBJ1-6, the full variable domain is EPEVTQTPSHQVTQMGQEVILRCVPISNHLYFYWYRQILGQKVEFLVSFYNNEISEKSEIFDDQFSVERPDGSNFTLKIRSTKLEDSAMYFCASREIFTNSPLHFGNGTRLTVT.

This chain joins TRBV28 and TRBJ1-1; no definite D call. Trimming cost V 3 bases and J 2 bases, with 10 bases left between them. Looked up from germline, CDR1 is MDHEN and CDR2 is SYDVKM. The CDR3 runs to 14 residues. The DNA of the CDR3 is TGTGCCAGCAGTTTCTGGCAGTTCAACACTGAAGCTTTCTTT. Amino acid sequence: CASSFWQFNTEAFF.

The chain couples TRBV5-1 to TRBJ2-1, with TRBD2 identical over 9 bases. This CDR3 is built from 15 residues. The germline V gene encodes CDR1 SGHRS and CDR2 YFSETQ. J lost 8 bases, V lost 0 bases, and 6 bases had no gene match. CDR3 DNA sequence: TGCGCCAGCAGCTTGGAGGGACTAGCCATATATGAGCAGTTCTTC. This gives the protein CASSLEGLAIYEQFF.

The chain's CDR3 is CASSPFSGSATGELFF. CDR3 coding DNA: TGTGCCAGCAGCCCCTTTAGCGGGAGCGCAACCGGGGAGCTGTTTTTT. The rearrangement links TRBV7-3 to TRBJ2-2, with 9 nucleotides matching TRBD2. The CDR3 contains 16 residues. Germline lookup yields CDR1 SGHTA and CDR2 FQGTGA. V shed 5 bases, J shed 5 bases, and the junction held 9 bases outside the gene matches. Full variable domain (outside the CDR3, taken from reference TRBV7-3 and TRBJ2-2): GAGVSQTPSNKVTEKGKYVELRCDPISGHTALYWYRQSLGQGPEFLIYFQGTGAADDSGLPNDRFFAVRPEGSVSTLKIQRTERGDSAVYLCASSPFSGSATGELFFGEGSRLTVL.

The rearrangement joins TRBV19 to TRBJ2-4; 7 nucleotides align to TRBD1. The CDR3 extends over 17 amino acids. Germline V gene lookup returns CDR1 LNHDA and CDR2 SQIVND (reference sequence). V lost 3 bases and J lost 4; bases outside the gene matches: 12. In DNA form, the CDR3 reads TGTGCCAGTAGTATGTCCGATGTCGGGACAGATAAAAACATTCAGTACTTC. Translating it yields CASSMSDVGTDKNIQYF.

This chain connects TRBV28 to TRBJ2-7, with 8 bases that match TRBD1. V shed 5 bases, J shed 4 bases, and the junction held 4 bases outside the gene matches. Germline CDR1 reads MDHEN; CDR2 reads SYDVKM. There are 13 residues in the CDR3. This CDR3 reads CASSRTGKYEQYF. In nucleotides, the CDR3 is TGTGCCAGCAGTAGGACAGGGAAGTACGAGCAGTACTTC.

In its sample, this clone was seen once. The chain recombines TRBV7-2 with TRBJ2-5, with D maybe TRBD2 (7 bases). Germline CDR1 reads SGHTA; CDR2 reads FQGNSA. CDR3 length: 18 amino acids. Trimming removed 0 bases at V and 5 bases at J, with 22 bases between. This CDR3 reads CASSLAGGASFFGETQYF. In DNA form, the CDR3 reads TGTGCCAGCAGCTTAGCTGGGGGGGCTAGCTTCTTCGGCGAGACCCAGTACTTC.

The V gene is TRBV19, the J gene TRBJ1-3; 7 bases are a match to TRBD1. Looked up from germline, CDR1 is LNHDA and CDR2 is SQIVND (reference sequence). V lost 5 bases to trimming and J lost 2 bases; unmatched junction nucleotides: 3. This CDR3 contains 14 residues. The DNA for the CDR3 is TGTGCCAGTAGTCCCGACAGGGCTGGAAACACCATATATTTT. Translating it yields CASSPDRAGNTIYF.

The chain is built from TRBV6-1 and TRBJ1-3, with D perhaps matching TRBD1 (6 bases). The CDR3 loop spans 15 amino acids. V lost 6 bases and J 0 bases, leaving 12 bases between the germline ends. Germline CDR1 is MNHNS and CDR2 is SASEGT. The CDR3 DNA reads TGTGCCAGCAGCAGGGGACCCTACTCTGGAAACACCATATATTTT. This translates into CASSRGPYSGNTIYF.

The chain carries TRBV19 and TRBJ2-3; the D gene is possibly TRBD1 (5 bases). Germline V gives CDR1 LNHDA, CDR2 SQIVND (reference sequence). Trimming took 3 bases from V and 6 from J, leaving 13 bases between them. The CDR3 is made up of 14 amino acids. The CDR3 bases are TGTGCCAGTAGTATCGGTCCAGGGTTCGATACGCAGTATTTT. Its translation is CASSIGPGFDTQYF.

The CDR3 bases are TGCGCCAGCAGCTTGCGGGAGGCCCAGGAGGATACGCAGTATTTT. Amino acids: CASSLREAQEDTQYF. The chain carries TRBV5-1 and TRBJ2-3; 7 positions match TRBD2. The CDR3 covers 15 residues. Trimming at V came to 1 base and at J to 6 bases, leaving 8 bases not matched to a gene. Germline lookup yields CDR1 SGHRS and CDR2 YFSETQ.

V and J are TRBV7-6 and TRBJ2-2; D call uncertain. Trimming pared 1 base from V and 7 bases from J, leaving 7 bases between. CDR3 length equals 13 residues. Germline loops: CDR1 SGHVS, CDR2 FNYEAQ. CDR3 in DNA: TGTGCCAGCAGCTTAGTTCCGAGCGGGGAGCTGTTTTTT. Translation gives CASSLVPSGELFF.

The rearrangement joins TRBV7-9 to TRBJ1-1, with 7 bases aligning to TRBD1. V gave up 0 bases and J gave up 4 bases; unmatched junction bases: 5. The germline V gene encodes CDR1 SEHNR and CDR2 FQNEAQ (reference sequence). The CDR3 is 15 amino acids. This CDR3 reads CASSLAQGGPTEAFF. The CDR3 region has the DNA TGTGCCAGCAGCTTAGCGCAGGGGGGCCCCACTGAAGCTTTCTTT. The whole variable domain, remainder taken from reference TRBV7-9 and TRBJ1-1, is DTGVSQNPRHKITKRGQNVTFRCDPISEHNRLYWYRQTLGQGPEFLTYFQNEAQLEKSRLLSDRFSAERPKGSFSTLEIQRTEQGDSAMYLCASSLAQGGPTEAFFGQGTRLTVV.

The CDR3 DNA is TGTGCCAGCAGTTATTCCGGGACTAGCGGGAGGCTGACTTACGAGCAGTACTTC. This encodes CASSYSGTSGRLTYEQYF. The genes are TRBV27 and TRBJ2-7; the match to TRBD2 covers 15 bases. This CDR3 is 18 amino acids long. Per the germline V gene, CDR1 is MNHEY and CDR2 is SMNVEV (reference sequence). The V segment lost 4 bases and the J segment 4 bases; nucleotides outside the gene matches: 11.

The chain has TRBV10-3 and TRBJ2-1; D unclear. The germline gives CDR1 ENHRY, CDR2 SYGVKD. CDR3 length: 15 amino acids. The V end was cut by 3 bases, the J end by 2 bases, with 11 bases between. CDR3 region: CAISERPQTYNEQFF. The CDR3 nucleotides are TGTGCCATCAGTGAACGACCACAGACCTACAATGAGCAGTTCTTC.

The rearrangement uses TRBV5-1 and TRBJ2-2; D not resolved. The V gene's germline CDR1 is SGHRS and CDR2 YFSETQ. This CDR3 spans 14 amino acids. Trimming removed 4 bases at V and 1 base at J, with 8 bases between. The CDR3 loop reads CASSTQENTGELFF. CDR3 DNA: TGCGCCAGCAGCACTCAGGAGAACACCGGGGAGCTGTTTTTT.

The V gene is TRBV5-4, the J gene TRBJ2-7, with 8 bases aligning to TRBD2. The CDR3 consists of 14 residues. Per the germline V gene, CDR1 is SGHNT and CDR2 is YYREEE (reference sequence). After removal of 3 bases from V and 6 bases from J, the junction contained 8 bases not matched to a gene. CDR3 protein: CASSSGTRGLEQYF. Here the CDR3 DNA reads TGTGCCAGCAGCTCCGGGACTAGGGGTCTCGAGCAGTACTTC.

The rearrangement uses TRBV6-4 and TRBJ2-1; 9 nucleotides align to TRBD2. CDR3 size: 14 residues. V shed 4 bases and J 7 bases; nucleotides not matched to a gene: 5. Germline V gene data show CDR1 as MRHNA and CDR2 as SNTAGT. This chain's CDR3 is CASSVAGGPNEQFF. CDR3 in DNA: TGTGCCAGCAGTGTGGCGGGAGGGCCAAATGAGCAGTTCTTC.

The chain uses TRBV14 and TRBJ2-2, with 10 positions matching TRBD1. Trimming removed 4 bases from V and 13 bases from J; junction bases left unmatched: 6. This CDR3 has 13 amino acids. Germline-derived CDR1 and CDR2 are SGHDN and FVKESK. CDR3 bases: TGTGCCAGCAGCCGGGACAGGGGCCTTCCGCTGTTTTTT. Protein: CASSRDRGLPLFF.